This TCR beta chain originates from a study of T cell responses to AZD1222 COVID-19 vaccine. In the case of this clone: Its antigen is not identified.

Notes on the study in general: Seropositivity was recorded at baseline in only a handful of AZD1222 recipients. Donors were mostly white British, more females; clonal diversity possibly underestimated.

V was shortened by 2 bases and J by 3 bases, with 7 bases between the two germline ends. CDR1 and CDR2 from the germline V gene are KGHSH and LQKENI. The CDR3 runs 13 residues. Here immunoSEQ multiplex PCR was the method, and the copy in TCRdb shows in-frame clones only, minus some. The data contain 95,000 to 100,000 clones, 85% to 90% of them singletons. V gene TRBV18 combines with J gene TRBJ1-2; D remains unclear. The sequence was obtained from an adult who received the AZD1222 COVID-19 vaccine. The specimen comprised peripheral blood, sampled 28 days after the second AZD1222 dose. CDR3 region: CASSPELDYGYTF. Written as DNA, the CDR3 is TGTGCCAGCTCACCAGAATTGGACTATGGCTACACCTTC.